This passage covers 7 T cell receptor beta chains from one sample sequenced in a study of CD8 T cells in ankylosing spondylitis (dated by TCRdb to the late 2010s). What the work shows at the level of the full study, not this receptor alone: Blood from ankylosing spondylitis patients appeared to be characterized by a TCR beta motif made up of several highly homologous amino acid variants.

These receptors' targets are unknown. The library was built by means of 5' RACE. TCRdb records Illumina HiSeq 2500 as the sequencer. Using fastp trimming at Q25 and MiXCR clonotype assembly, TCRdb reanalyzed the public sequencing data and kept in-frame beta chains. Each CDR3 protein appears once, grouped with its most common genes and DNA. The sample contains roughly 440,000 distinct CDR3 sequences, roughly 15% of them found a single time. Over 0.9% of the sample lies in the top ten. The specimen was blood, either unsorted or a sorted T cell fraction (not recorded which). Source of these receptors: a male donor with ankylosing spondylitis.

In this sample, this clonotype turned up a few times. For the CDR3, the DNA is TGTGCCAGCAGCCAAGACGGGAACACTGAAGCTTTCTTT. Its translation is CASSQDGNTEAFF. This chain links TRBV3-1 with TRBJ1-1; D unclear. Germline V lookup: CDR1 LGHDT, CDR2 YNNKEL (reference sequence). V lost 0 bases and J 1 base, leaving 3 bases between the germline ends. This CDR3 is built from 13 residues.

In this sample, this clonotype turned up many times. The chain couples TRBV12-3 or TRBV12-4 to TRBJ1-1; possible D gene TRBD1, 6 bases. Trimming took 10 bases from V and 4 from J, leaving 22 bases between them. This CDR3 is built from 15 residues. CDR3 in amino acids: CATEGRGTAGTEAFF. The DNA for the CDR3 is TGTGCCACAGAAGGGAGGGGGACGGCAGGCACTGAAGCTTTCTTT.

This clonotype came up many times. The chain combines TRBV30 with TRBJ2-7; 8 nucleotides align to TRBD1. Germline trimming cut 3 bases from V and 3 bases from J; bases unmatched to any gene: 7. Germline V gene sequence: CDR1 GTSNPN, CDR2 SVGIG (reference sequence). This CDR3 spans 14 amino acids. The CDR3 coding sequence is TGTGCCTGGAGGGCCACAGGGGGACGCTACGAGCAGTACTTC. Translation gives CAWRATGGRYEQYF.

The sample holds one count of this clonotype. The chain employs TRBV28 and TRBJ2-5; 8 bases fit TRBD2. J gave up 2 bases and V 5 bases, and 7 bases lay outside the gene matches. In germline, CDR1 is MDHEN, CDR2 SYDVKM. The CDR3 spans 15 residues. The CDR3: CASSTVIAGQETQYF. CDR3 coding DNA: TGTGCCAGCAGTACCGTGATAGCGGGACAAGAGACCCAGTACTTC.

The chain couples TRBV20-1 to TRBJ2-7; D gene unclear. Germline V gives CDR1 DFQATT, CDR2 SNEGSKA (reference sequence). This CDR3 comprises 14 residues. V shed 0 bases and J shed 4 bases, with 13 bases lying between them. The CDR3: CSARDATEGYEQYF. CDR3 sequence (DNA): TGCAGTGCTAGAGATGCTACAGAAGGTTACGAGCAGTACTTC.

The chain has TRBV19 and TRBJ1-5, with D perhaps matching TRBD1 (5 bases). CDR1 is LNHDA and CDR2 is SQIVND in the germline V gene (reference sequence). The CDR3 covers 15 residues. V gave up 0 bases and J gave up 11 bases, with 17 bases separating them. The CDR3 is CASSIDWAGKRSQHF. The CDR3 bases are TGTGCCAGTAGTATAGATTGGGCAGGGAAGAGGTCCCAGCATTTT. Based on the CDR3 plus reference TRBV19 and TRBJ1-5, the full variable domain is DGGITQSPKYLFRKEGQNVTLSCEQNLNHDAMYWYRQDPGQGLRLIYYSQIVNDFQKGDIAEGYSVSREKKESFPLTVTSAQKNPTAFYLCASSIDWAGKRSQHFGDGTRLSIL.

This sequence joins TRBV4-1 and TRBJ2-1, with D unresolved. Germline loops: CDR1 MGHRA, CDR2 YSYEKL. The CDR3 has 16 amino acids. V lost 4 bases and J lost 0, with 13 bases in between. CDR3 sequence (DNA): TGCGCCAGCAGCCCCACACCTACGAGCTCCTACAATGAGCAGTTCTTC. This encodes CASSPTPTSSYNEQFF.